This entry lists 13 T cell receptor beta chains sequenced from one sample in a study of CD8+ T cells in alopecia areata. cDNA serving as the sequencing template came from extracted, reverse transcribed RNA. Only in-frame clones appear in the TCRdb table, and some are missing; sequencing was by immunoSEQ multiplex PCR. This repertoire shows around 200,000 clones, roughly 60% found once; its top ten account for under 2%. The source was CD4+ T cells sorted from blood, collected at week 0. These TCRs come from a human donor with alopecia areata.

The chain uses TRBV28 and TRBJ1-6; 7 bases fit TRBD1. The CDR3 runs to 15 residues. Germline CDR1 MDHEN, CDR2 SYDVKM. The V segment lost 3 bases and the J segment 8 bases; nucleotides outside the gene matches: 7. CDR3 sequence reads: CASSLPTGIHSPLHF. CDR3 DNA sequence: TGTGCCAGCAGTTTGCCGACAGGGATTCATTCACCCCTCCACTTT.

The V and J genes are TRBV11-2 and TRBJ2-5, with D unresolved. Germline values: CDR1 SGHAT, CDR2 FQNNGV. Trimming left V 1 base short and J 2 bases short, with 5 bases between. There are 13 residues in the CDR3. The DNA of the CDR3 is TGTGCCAGCAGCTTAGGGAGTCAAGAGACCCAGTACTTC. It translates to CASSLGSQETQYF.

V usage is TRBV18 and J usage is TRBJ2-6, with D possibly TRBD1 on 5 matching bases. Germline assignment: CDR1 KGHSH and CDR2 LQKENI. Trimming removed 7 bases at V and 0 bases at J, with 13 bases between. The CDR3 consists of 16 residues. CDR3 protein: CASCRQPSSGANVLTF. CDR3 DNA: TGTGCCAGCTGTCGACAGCCCAGCTCTGGGGCCAACGTCCTGACTTTC. Looking up the rest from reference TRBV18 and TRBJ2-6 gives the full variable domain: NAGVMQNPRHLVRRRGQEARLRCSPMKGHSHVYWYRQLPEEGLKFMVYLQKENIIDESGMPKERFSAEFPKEGPSILRIQQVVRGDSAAYFCASCRQPSSGANVLTFGAGSRLTVL.

The chain employs TRBV9 and TRBJ1-6; D is unresolved. The germline CDR1 and CDR2 sequences are SGDLS and YYNGEE. The CDR3 consists of 13 residues. Trimming took 2 bases from V and 8 from J, leaving 8 bases between them. The CDR3 coding sequence is TGTGCCAGCAGCGTCGGGAGGGATTCACCCCTCCACTTT. This sequence encodes CASSVGRDSPLHF.

The chain links TRBV4-3 to TRBJ2-3; 7 nucleotides align to TRBD1. This CDR3 is 17 amino acids long. Germline V gene lookup returns CDR1 LGHNA and CDR2 YSLEER. V shed 0 bases, J shed 3 bases, and the junction held 9 bases outside the gene matches. The CDR3 bases are TGCGCCAGCAGCCAAGAACCCGCCAGGGGGAGAACAGATACGCAGTATTTT. This sequence encodes CASSQEPARGRTDTQYF.

The J gene is TRBJ1-1, the V gene TRBV5-1, with 7 bases fitting TRBD1. CDR1 and CDR2 from the germline V gene are SGHRS and YFSETQ. Trimming at V came to 1 base and at J to 5 bases, leaving 5 bases not matched to a gene. The CDR3 consists of 14 residues. The CDR3 DNA is TGCGCCAGCAGCTTGACAGGGGCGAAAACTGAAGCTTTCTTT. Its translation is CASSLTGAKTEAFF.

The chain uses TRBV27 and TRBJ1-5; TRBD1 matches 9 bases. V gave up 6 bases and J gave up 0 bases; unmatched junction bases: 6. Per germline, CDR1 MNHEY and CDR2 SMNVEV (reference sequence). This CDR3 region has 16 residues. The CDR3 DNA follows: TGTGCCAGCAGACCGGACAGGGGAATTAGCAATCAGCCCCAGCATTTT. Translated: CASRPDRGISNQPQHF.

This chain joins TRBV9 and TRBJ2-4; D unclear. Germline values: CDR1 SGDLS, CDR2 YYNGEE. Trimming pared 0 bases from V and 0 bases from J, leaving 13 bases between. The CDR3 totals 17 residues. CDR3 sequence reads: CASSVGRAPLAKNIQYF. The CDR3 DNA reads TGTGCCAGCAGCGTAGGTCGAGCTCCTCTAGCCAAAAACATTCAGTACTTC.

V and J are TRBV29-1 and TRBJ1-6, with 9 bases that match TRBD1. CDR1 SQVTM and CDR2 ANQGSEA come from the germline V gene. V shed 5 bases and J 6 bases; nucleotides not matched to a gene: 5. The CDR3 is 14 amino acids. CDR3 nucleotide sequence: TGCAGCGTTTACAGGGGGCAGGCTAATTCACCCCTCCACTTT. Its protein is CSVYRGQANSPLHF.

This clone was observed a few times. The chain recombines TRBV5-1 with TRBJ2-5; D gene ambiguous. The length of the CDR3 is 15 residues. Trimming cost V 4 bases and J 5 bases, with 18 bases left between them. Germline CDR1 reads SGHRS; CDR2 reads YFSETQ. The CDR3 here is CASSPEAVIGETQYF. The CDR3, as DNA: TGCGCCAGCAGCCCAGAGGCCGTCATCGGGGAGACCCAGTACTTC.

The genes are TRBV5-1 and TRBJ2-7, with 7 positions matching TRBD1. The CDR3 totals 15 residues. Germline CDR1 reads SGHRS; CDR2 reads YFSETQ. The J segment lost 3 bases and the V segment lost 0 bases, leaving 6 bases of the junction unmatched. Here the CDR3 DNA reads TGCGCCAGCAGCTTGGCCGGGACAGAGAACTACGAGCAGTACTTC. This gives the protein CASSLAGTENYEQYF. The full variable domain, in which reference TRBV5-1 and TRBJ2-7 provide the parts outside the CDR3, is KAGVTQTPRYLIKTRGQQVTLSCSPISGHRSVSWYQQTPGQGLQFLFEYFSETQRNKGNFPGRFSGRQFSNSRSEMNVSTLELGDSALYLCASSLAGTENYEQYFGPGTRLTVT.

A few counts support this clone. The genes are TRBV6-6 and TRBJ1-1; D might be TRBD1 (5 bases). The germline CDR1 and CDR2 sequences are MNHNY and SVGAGI (reference sequence). The CDR3 is 15 amino acids. V lost 2 bases, J lost 1 base, and 11 bases lay in between. The CDR3 DNA follows: TGTGCCAGCAGTTACGAGGGGATGGGGAACACTGAAGCTTTCTTT. Amino acids: CASSYEGMGNTEAFF.

The chain combines TRBV30 with TRBJ1-2; D uncertain. Germline V lookup: CDR1 GTSNPN, CDR2 SVGIG (reference sequence). CDR3 length equals 14 residues. Trimming removed 4 bases from V and 6 bases from J, with 18 bases in between. CDR3 in amino acids: CAWTALGSRDGYTF. CDR3 DNA sequence: TGTGCCTGGACTGCGTTAGGGTCCCGGGATGGCTACACCTTC.